This T cell receptor (beta chain) was sequenced during a study of cytomegalovirus exposure and HLA in healthy donors. Study-wide points: The study listed 150 to 200 cytomegalovirus-associated TCR beta chains.

Although they were nominally healthy when sampled, donors likely had unrecorded immune exposures. Trimming stripped 4 bases from V and 4 bases from J, with 10 bases between. From germline, CDR1 is GTSNPN and CDR2 SVGIG (reference sequence). CDR3 length equals 12 residues. PCR amplification relied on 60 Vbeta primers (plus 13 Jbeta primers). Produced via immunoSEQ multiplex PCR; TCRdb's table is partial and in-frame only. The profile covers around 230,000 clones, with around 80% appearing a single time and 6% taken by the ten largest. To note about this clone: Its cognate antigen is unknown.

V and J are TRBV30 and TRBJ1-2; TRBD1 is a possible D gene (5 bases). The material sequenced was PBMCs. The source of this sequence is a man aged 35 to 55 in good health and CMV-seropositive. Here the CDR3 DNA reads TGTGCCTGGACCCCCACAGGCTATGGCTACACCTTC. It is translated as CAWTPTGYGYTF.